This TCR beta chain was observed in a study of T-cell memory formation after mild COVID-19 (dated by TCRdb to about 2021). Notes on the research overall: TCR sequence clusters from the two donors were largely donor specific. In a couple of donors, T-cell clones that expanded and contracted after mild COVID-19 were followed by sequencing TCRalpha and TCRbeta repertoires longitudinally. Two young, previously healthy adult volunteers, one female and one male, were included in the cohort.

Findings and caveats that apply to the study as a whole: SARS-CoV-2 specificity was not confirmed for the second-wave clones peaking on day 37. Clones contracting from day 15 to 85 had balanced CD4/CD8 phenotypes, while a second wave expanding from day 15 to 37 was biased towards CD4+. Contracting CD4+ clones appeared mostly in the CM and EM memory subsets, whereas CD8+ clones were enriched in EMRA. The study included only a couple of mild cases, and larger cohorts that include severe cases with pre-infection samples were judged to be necessary. Some responding clones were detected in pre-infection memory, suggesting pre-existing cross-reactive memory T cells joined the SARS-CoV-2 response.

The CDR3 holds 17 amino acids from the cysteine to the phenylalanine. The entry retains the CDR3 DNA only, 51 bases that are in frame from base 1. At the junction V is shortened by 0 bases and J by 3 bases, with 18 bases in between. CDR1 and CDR2 are drawn from the germline V gene: SGHRS, YFSETQ. This clonotype was found a few times. Its binding antigen is unknown. Base quality data are lacking; no much larger clone is found one base away. PBMCs were isolated by Ficoll-Paque density gradient centrifugation. The instrument was an Illumina NovaSeq 6000. TCRalpha and TCRbeta cDNA libraries were constructed by 5'RACE with constant-segment primers, with sample barcodes and unique molecular identifiers being introduced. Trizol reagent was used to extract RNA from every sample. Amplification of the libraries took two PCR steps, and the second step added a second sample barcode plus Illumina TruSeq adapters. Sequencing of the libraries was done on an Illumina NovaSeq, producing 2 x 150 bp paired-end reads. The authors processed their data as follows. Reads were demultiplexed and collapsed into UMI-guided consensus sequences with migec v1.2.7. Using mixcr v2.1.11, UMI consensuses were aligned to TRA and TRB V and J templates and then assembled into clonotypes. A clonotype was counted as expanded or contracted only when both edgeR and NoisET called the clonotype significant, with the noise models trained on biological replicates. For edgeR calls, the cutoffs were a false discovery rate-adjusted p below 0.01 and a log2 fold-change threshold of 1. As an exploratory analysis of dynamics, max-normalized trajectories of the 1000 most abundant clonotypes were examined with PCA combined with hierarchical clustering. The CD4 or CD8 phenotype of responding clones was assigned using the separately sequenced CD4+ and CD8+ repertoires. In-frame beta chains were kept once TCRdb had trimmed the public reads at Q25 with fastp and called clones with MiXCR. Each entry is one CDR3 protein sequence, shown with its most common DNA and genes. The V and J calls and clone size come from TCRdb's table, not from the authors' own analysis. Counted in this sample were about 320,000 distinct CDR3 sequences; around 15% of them appeared once. The ten most abundant clones make up 21% of the sample.

Source material: PBMCs or a T cell subset sorted from them (not recorded which). The sequence was obtained from a man aged 18 to 29 who had mild COVID-19 (a few samples of this study predate the infection). The sample titles of this study are shuffled in the database, so cell type and time point are left out; the donor was told from shared clones. The chain was built from TRBV5-1 and TRBJ1-2, with the identity of the D gene unclear. The DNA sequence reads TGCGCCAGCAGCTTGGAGGTCTCGGGCCCCTGGGACTATGGCTACACCTTC. It specifies CASSLEVSGPWDYGYTF.